This T cell receptor (beta chain) was identified during a study of blood T cell repertoires in COVID-19. Study background: The analysed material was cDNA or gDNA that came from T cells, B-cell-depleted T cells, or PBMCs.

Assay used: immunoSEQ multiplex PCR; TCRdb lists only in-frame clones, some missing. The sample shows about 100,000 clones, around 92% of them seen only once. This CDR3 comprises 14 residues. CDR1 SGHAT and CDR2 FQNNGV come from the germline V gene. With 1 base removed from V and 6 bases from J, the gap between germline ends came to 13 bases. This clonotype was obtained from a man between 50 and 59 years old with active COVID-19. The chain uses TRBV11-2 and TRBJ2-7; D gene unclear. The material sequenced was peripheral blood. CDR3 coding DNA: TGTGCCAGCAGCTTAGGAGGCCCTACTACCGAGCAGTACTTC. Translating it yields CASSLGGPTTEQYF. Full variable domain (rest looked up from reference TRBV11-2 and TRBJ2-7): EAGVAQSPRYKIIEKRQSVAFWCNPISGHATLYWYQQILGQGPKLLIQFQNNGVVDDSQLPKDRFSAERLKGVDSTLKIQPAKLEDSAVYLCASSLGGPTTEQYFGPGTRLTVT.